This entry lists 12 T cell receptor beta chains sequenced from one sample in a study of CD8+ T cells in alopecia areata. Extraction of RNA preceded its reverse transcription into cDNA, which served as the sequencing template. The data were produced by immunoSEQ multiplex PCR, yet TCRdb's version contains in-frame clones alone and is incomplete. The sample holds roughly 250,000 clones, roughly two thirds seen once. The input for sequencing was CD4+ T cells sorted from blood, taken at week 0. The receptors come from a human donor with alopecia areata.

This clone was recorded once. The chain has TRBV4-1 and TRBJ2-5; 11 bases are shared with TRBD1. The V and J ends lost 1 base and 4 bases, in that order; junction bases with no gene match: 2. Germline CDR1 and CDR2: MGHRA and YSYEKL. CDR3 length equals 15 residues. The CDR3 here is CASSQVDRGRETQYF. Written as DNA, the CDR3 is TGCGCCAGCAGCCAAGTGGACAGGGGGCGAGAGACCCAGTACTTC.

V is TRBV7-9 and J is TRBJ1-6; tentative D call: TRBD1 (6 bases). Germline V gives CDR1 SEHNR, CDR2 FQNEAQ (reference sequence). The CDR3 contains 14 residues. Trimming pared 3 bases from V and 10 bases from J, leaving 13 bases between. The CDR3 coding sequence is TGTGCCAGCAGCTTCCCAGGGGACCGGTCACCCCTCCACTTT. Protein: CASSFPGDRSPLHF.

The CDR3 DNA reads as TGCAGCGTTGACAGCGGACAAGAGACCCAGTACTTC. Protein product: CSVDSGQETQYF. This rearrangement joins TRBV29-1 to TRBJ2-5; D possibly corresponds to TRBD2 (5 bases). Trimming left V 3 bases short and J 2 bases short, with 7 bases between. This CDR3 is 12 amino acids long. Germline CDR1 is SQVTM and CDR2 is ANQGSEA. Full variable domain (rest looked up from reference TRBV29-1 and TRBJ2-5): SAVISQKPSRDICQRGTSLTIQCQVDSQVTMMFWYRQQPGQSLTLIATANQGSEATYESGFVIDKFPISRPNLTFSTLTVSNMSPEDSSIYLCSVDSGQETQYFGPGTRLLVL.

This clone was picked up a small number of times. The chain is built from TRBV7-2 and TRBJ1-1; D gene uncertain. The CDR3 is made up of 14 amino acids. Trimming took off 5 bases at V and 0 bases at J, with 10 bases between the two ends. The germline gives CDR1 SGHTA, CDR2 FQGNSA. DNA of the CDR3: TGTGCCAGCAGCCTAAACATTATGAACACTGAAGCTTTCTTT. Translating gives CASSLNIMNTEAFF.

The chain carries TRBV5-1 and TRBJ2-7; D not certain. Trimming took off 5 bases at V and 7 bases at J, with 16 bases between the two ends. The length of the CDR3 is 13 residues. Germline assignment: CDR1 SGHRS and CDR2 YFSETQ. The CDR3 protein is CASSSDPNSEQYF. The CDR3 DNA follows: TGCGCCAGCAGTTCTGACCCCAATAGTGAGCAGTACTTC. Based on the CDR3 plus reference TRBV5-1 and TRBJ2-7, the full variable domain is KAGVTQTPRYLIKTRGQQVTLSCSPISGHRSVSWYQQTPGQGLQFLFEYFSETQRNKGNFPGRFSGRQFSNSRSEMNVSTLELGDSALYLCASSSDPNSEQYFGPGTRLTVT.

This chain connects TRBV5-1 to TRBJ1-6; D may be TRBD1 (5 bases). The CDR3 sequence is 14 residues long. Germline CDR1 is SGHRS and CDR2 is YFSETQ. V lost 3 bases to trimming and J lost 5 bases, with 9 bases between them. The CDR3 is CASSWDQDNSPLHF. The CDR3 bases are TGCGCCAGCAGCTGGGACCAAGATAATTCACCCCTCCACTTT.

The rearrangement uses TRBV23-1 and TRBJ2-7, with 8 nucleotides matching TRBD1. TRBV23-1 is assigned to the ORF class and has an uncertain function. V shed 4 bases, J shed 5 bases, and the junction held 4 bases outside the gene matches. This CDR3 spans 13 amino acids. The CDR3 nucleotides are TGCGCCAGCAGTCCGGACAGGGAGGACGAGCAGTACTTC. Protein: CASSPDREDEQYF.

This chain joins TRBV5-4 and TRBJ2-1; D may match TRBD1 or TRBD2 (5 bases each). Trimming left V 1 base short and J 3 bases short, with 11 bases between. The CDR3 sequence is 15 residues long. Germline CDR1 and CDR2: SGHNT and YYREEE (reference sequence). The CDR3 loop is CASSLMGPIYNEQFF. CDR3 coding DNA: TGTGCCAGCAGCTTGATGGGACCTATCTACAATGAGCAGTTCTTC.

This clone was observed a few times. The genes are TRBV15 and TRBJ1-6, with a possible D match to TRBD1 (5 bases). Trimming pared 3 bases from V and 10 bases from J, leaving 16 bases between. The CDR3 is 15 residues long. From germline, CDR1 is LNHNV and CDR2 YYDKDF (reference sequence). CDR3 coding DNA: TGTGCCACCAGCAGGGTGAATGAAGGGGTCTCACCCCTCCACTTT. Encoded protein: CATSRVNEGVSPLHF.

The chain employs TRBV7-3 and TRBJ2-3; the D is unclear. Deletions cut 1 base from V and 2 bases from J, with 7 bases between. In germline, CDR1 is SGHTA, CDR2 FQGTGA. This CDR3 contains 14 residues. The CDR3 is CASSLRANTDTQYF. The CDR3, as DNA: TGTGCCAGCAGCTTAAGAGCTAACACAGATACGCAGTATTTT.

The chain carries TRBV5-1 and TRBJ2-6; D gene unclear. Trimming pared 3 bases from V and 0 bases from J, leaving 4 bases between. The CDR3 runs 14 residues. Germline V gene lookup returns CDR1 SGHRS and CDR2 YFSETQ. CDR3 sequence reads: CASSWDSGANVLTF. DNA for the CDR3: TGCGCCAGCAGCTGGGACTCTGGGGCCAACGTCCTGACTTTC.

This rearrangement joins TRBV2 to TRBJ2-7, with TRBD1 matching 8 bases. Germline V gives CDR1 SNHLY, CDR2 FYNNEI. CDR3 size: 12 residues. J was trimmed by 3 bases and V by 9 bases; bases with no gene match: 4. The DNA for the CDR3 is TGTGCCAGTACAGGGGGGATCTACGAGCAGTACTTC. It yields the protein CASTGGIYEQYF.